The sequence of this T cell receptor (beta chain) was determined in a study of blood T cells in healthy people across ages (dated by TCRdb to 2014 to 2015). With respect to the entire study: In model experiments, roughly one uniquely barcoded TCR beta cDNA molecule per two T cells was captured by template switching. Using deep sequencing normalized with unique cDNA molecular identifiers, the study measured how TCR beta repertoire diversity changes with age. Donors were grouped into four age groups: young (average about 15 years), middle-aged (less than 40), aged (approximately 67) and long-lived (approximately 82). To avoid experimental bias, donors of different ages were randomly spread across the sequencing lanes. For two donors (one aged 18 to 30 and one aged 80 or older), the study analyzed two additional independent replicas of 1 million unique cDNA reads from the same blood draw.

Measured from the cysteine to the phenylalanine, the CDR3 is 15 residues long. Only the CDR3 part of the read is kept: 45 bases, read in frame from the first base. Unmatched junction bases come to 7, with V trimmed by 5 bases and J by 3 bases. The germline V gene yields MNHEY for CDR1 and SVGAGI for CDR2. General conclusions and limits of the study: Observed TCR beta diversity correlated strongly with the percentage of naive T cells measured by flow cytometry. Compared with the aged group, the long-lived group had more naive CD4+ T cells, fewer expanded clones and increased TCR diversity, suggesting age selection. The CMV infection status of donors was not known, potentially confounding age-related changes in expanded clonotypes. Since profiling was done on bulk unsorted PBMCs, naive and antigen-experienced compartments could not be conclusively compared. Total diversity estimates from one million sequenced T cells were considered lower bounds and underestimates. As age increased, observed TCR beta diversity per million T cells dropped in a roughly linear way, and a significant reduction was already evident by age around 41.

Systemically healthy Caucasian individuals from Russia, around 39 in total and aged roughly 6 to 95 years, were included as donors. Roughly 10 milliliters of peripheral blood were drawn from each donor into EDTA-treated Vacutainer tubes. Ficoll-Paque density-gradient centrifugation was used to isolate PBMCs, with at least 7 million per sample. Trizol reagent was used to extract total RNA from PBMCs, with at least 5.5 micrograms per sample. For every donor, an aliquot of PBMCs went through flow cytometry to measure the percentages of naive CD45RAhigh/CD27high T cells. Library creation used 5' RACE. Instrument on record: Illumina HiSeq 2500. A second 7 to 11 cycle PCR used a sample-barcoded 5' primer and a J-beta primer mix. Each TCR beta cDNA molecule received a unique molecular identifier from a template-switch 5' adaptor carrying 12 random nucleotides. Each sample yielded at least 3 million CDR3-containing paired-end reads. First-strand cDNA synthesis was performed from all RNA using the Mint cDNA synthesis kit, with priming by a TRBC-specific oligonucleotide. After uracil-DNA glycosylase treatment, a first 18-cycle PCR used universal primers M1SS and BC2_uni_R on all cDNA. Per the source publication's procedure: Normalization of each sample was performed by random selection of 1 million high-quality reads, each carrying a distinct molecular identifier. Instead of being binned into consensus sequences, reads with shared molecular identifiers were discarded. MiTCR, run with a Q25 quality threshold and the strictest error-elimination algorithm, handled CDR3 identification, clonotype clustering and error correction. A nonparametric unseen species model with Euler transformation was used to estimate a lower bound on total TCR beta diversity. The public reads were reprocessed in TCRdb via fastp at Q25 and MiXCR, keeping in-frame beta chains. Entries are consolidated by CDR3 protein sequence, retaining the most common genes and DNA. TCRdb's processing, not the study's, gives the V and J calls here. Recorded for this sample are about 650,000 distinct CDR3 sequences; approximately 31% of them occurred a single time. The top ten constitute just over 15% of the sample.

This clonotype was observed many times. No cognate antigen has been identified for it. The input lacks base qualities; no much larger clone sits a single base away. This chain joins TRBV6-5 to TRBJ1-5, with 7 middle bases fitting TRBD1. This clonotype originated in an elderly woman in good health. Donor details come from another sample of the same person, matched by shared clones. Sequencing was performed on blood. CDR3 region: CASSGTGVPNQPQHF. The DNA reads TGTGCCAGCAGTGGTACAGGGGTCCCCAATCAGCCCCAGCATTTT.